This T cell receptor beta chain was identified during a study of T-cell memory formation after mild COVID-19. This clonotype has more than one count but fewer than ten. The CDR3 spans 13 residues. The ends were cut back, 4 bases at V and 9 bases at J, with 13 bases in the middle. The germline V gene has CDR1 SGHNT and CDR2 YYREEE (reference sequence). TCRdb reanalysed the 5' RACE reads using MiXCR and keeps one entry per CDR3 protein. Among about 300,000 distinct CDR3 sequences, just under 20% were seen once, and the ten largest hold around 21%. Sample: PBMCs or a T cell subset sorted from them (not recorded which). The sequence derives from a young man who had mild COVID-19 (a few samples of this study predate the infection). Cell type and time point are not known. The chain joins TRBV5-4 to TRBJ2-2, with D tentatively TRBD1 (6 bases). CDR3 in amino acids: CASSADRSRELFF. The CDR3 DNA follows: TGTGCCAGCAGCGCCGACAGGTCTCGGGAGCTGTTTTTT.